These 11 T cell receptor beta chains share one sample of origin, sequenced in a study of early T cells in non-severe SARS-CoV-2 infection. TCRdb reprocessed the 5' RACE reads with MiXCR, giving one entry per CDR3 protein. The table has just under 65,000 distinct CDR3 sequences, about 12% seen once. Material for sequencing was whole blood. The source is an adult who was a healthcare worker with PCR-confirmed SARS-CoV-2 infection or an uninfected control (not recorded which).

This chain uses TRBV20-1 with TRBJ2-3; no firm D call. Per the germline V gene, CDR1 is DFQATT and CDR2 is SNEGSKA (reference sequence). CDR3 length equals 15 residues. Between the trimmed V and J ends, which lost 3 bases and 0 bases, there was a span of 13 bases. The CDR3 DNA follows: TGCAGTGCTAGCAGTCTCCCGGAAAGCACAGATACGCAGTATTTT. Amino acid sequence: CSASSLPESTDTQYF.

This clonotype appeared a few times. The V gene is TRBV7-2, the J gene TRBJ2-7; D assignment may be TRBD1 or TRBD2 (5 bases each). This CDR3 is 14 amino acids long. The germline gives CDR1 SGHTA, CDR2 FQGNSA. Trimming stripped 3 bases from V and 3 bases from J, with 12 bases between. The CDR3: CASSFRGAFYEQYF. CDR3 bases: TGTGCCAGCAGCTTTCGAGGGGCGTTCTACGAGCAGTACTTC.

V is TRBV29-1 and J is TRBJ1-2; D unclear. Trimming took 3 bases from V and 8 from J, leaving 19 bases between them. This CDR3 comprises 14 residues. Germline V gene sequence: CDR1 SQVTM, CDR2 ANQGSEA. The CDR3 is CSVDSWEGPQGYTF. CDR3 nucleotides: TGCAGCGTTGATTCCTGGGAAGGCCCCCAGGGCTACACCTTC.

This clonotype was counted between two and nine times. The chain couples TRBV6-2 or TRBV6-3 to TRBJ2-1, with D maybe TRBD1 (6 bases). V was cut by 5 bases and J by 3 bases, with 11 bases left in between. CDR1 MNHEY and CDR2 SVGEGT come from the germline V gene. This CDR3 has 14 amino acids. The CDR3 coding sequence is TGTGCCAGCAGTACCTGGACAGACTACAATGAGCAGTTCTTC. It is translated as CASSTWTDYNEQFF.

CDR3 bases: TGTGCCAGCTCATTGGGCCGAGACAGGGTATCCTACGAGCAGTACTTC. As protein: CASSLGRDRVSYEQYF. The chain joins TRBV18 to TRBJ2-7; 7 bases map to TRBD1. Losses at the gene ends were 5 bases for V and 1 base for J; bases not matched to a gene: 11. Germline V gives CDR1 KGHSH, CDR2 LQKENI. This CDR3 has 16 amino acids.

This clonotype was seen many times. CDR3 nucleotide sequence: TGTGCCAGCAGCTTATGGGATGGAGATACGCAGTATTTT. It codes for CASSLWDGDTQYF. This rearrangement joins TRBV7-6 to TRBJ2-3; D call uncertain. Germline CDR1 and CDR2: SGHVS and FNYEAQ. This CDR3 has 13 amino acids. The V and J ends lost 2 bases and 5 bases respectively, with 8 bases between them.

This rearrangement joins TRBV20-1 to TRBJ1-4; TRBD1 agrees at 7 bases. V lost 6 bases and J lost 8; bases outside the gene matches: 12. The germline gives CDR1 DFQATT, CDR2 SNEGSKA (reference sequence). The CDR3 loop spans 14 amino acids. CDR3 protein: CSAGNRQGMEKLFF. CDR3 coding DNA: TGCAGTGCAGGCAATAGACAGGGTATGGAAAAACTGTTTTTT.

J is TRBJ1-2 and V is TRBV25-1; TRBD1 is a possible D gene (6 bases). Per the germline V gene, CDR1 is MGHDK and CDR2 is SYGVNS. The V gene lost 2 bases and the J gene lost 7 bases, with 20 bases spanning the gap. The CDR3 length is 16 residues. The CDR3 sequence: CASSEQILPGEGGYTF. The CDR3 region has the DNA TGTGCCAGCAGTGAACAGATCCTCCCAGGGGAGGGTGGCTACACCTTC.

This chain joins TRBV3-1 and TRBJ2-1, with D perhaps TRBD2 (6 bases). This CDR3 spans 16 amino acids. V lost 4 bases and J lost 4, with 17 bases in between. Germline CDR1 LGHDT, CDR2 YNNKEL (reference sequence). In DNA form, the CDR3 reads TGTGCCAGCAGCCCCTTCGTAGCGGTTCTTTACAATGAGCAGTTCTTC. This translates into CASSPFVAVLYNEQFF.

This clonotype came up many times. The rearrangement uses TRBV18 and TRBJ1-6; the D is unclear. V lost 4 bases to trimming and J lost 4 bases, with 8 bases between them. Germline assignment: CDR1 KGHSH and CDR2 LQKENI. The CDR3 totals 14 residues. This CDR3 is CASSLDGYNSPLHF. CDR3 coding DNA: TGTGCCAGCTCACTCGACGGATATAATTCACCCCTCCACTTT.

This clonotype was observed many times. CDR3 loop: CASSPRSSYNEQFF. The CDR3 nucleotides are TGTGCCAGCAGCCCCAGGAGCTCCTACAATGAGCAGTTCTTC. J is TRBJ2-1 and V is TRBV7-6; no clear D gene. With 5 bases removed from V and 0 bases from J, the gap between germline ends came to 8 bases. In germline, CDR1 is SGHVS, CDR2 FNYEAQ. The CDR3 covers 14 residues.